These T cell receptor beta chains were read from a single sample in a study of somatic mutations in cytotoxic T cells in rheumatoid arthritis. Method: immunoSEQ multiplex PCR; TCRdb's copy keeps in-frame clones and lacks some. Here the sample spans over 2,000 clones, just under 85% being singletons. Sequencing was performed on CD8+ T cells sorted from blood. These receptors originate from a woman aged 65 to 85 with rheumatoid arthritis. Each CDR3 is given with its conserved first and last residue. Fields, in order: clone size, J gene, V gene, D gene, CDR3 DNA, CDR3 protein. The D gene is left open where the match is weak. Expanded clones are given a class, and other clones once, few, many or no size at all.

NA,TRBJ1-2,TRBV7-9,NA,TGTGCCAGCAGCTTAACTCCGGAGGGCTACTATGGCTACACCTTC,CASSLTPEGYYGYTF
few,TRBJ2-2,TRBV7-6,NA,TGTGCCAGCAGCTTAGGAGGAGGAAGGCTAGGGGAGGCCGGGGAGCTGTTTTTT,CASSLGGGRLGEAGELFF
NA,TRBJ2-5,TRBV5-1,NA,TGCGCCAGCAGCACCGACAGGCAAGAGACCCAGTACTTC,CASSTDRQETQYF
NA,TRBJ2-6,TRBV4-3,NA,TGCGCCAGCAGCCAAGATGCCAGCTCTGGGGCCAACGTCCTGACTTTC,CASSQDASSGANVLTF
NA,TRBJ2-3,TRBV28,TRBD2,TGTGCCAGCAGTACCCCCCTCACTAGCGAATACACAGATACGCAGTATTTT,CASSTPLTSEYTDTQYF
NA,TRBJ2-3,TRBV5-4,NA,TGTGCCAGCAGCTTGGGTCTACAGGGACGCACAGATACGCAGTATTTT,CASSLGLQGRTDTQYF
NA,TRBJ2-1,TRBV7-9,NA,TGTGCCAGCAGCTTAAGCGGGCCTAACAATGAGCAGTTCTTC,CASSLSGPNNEQFF
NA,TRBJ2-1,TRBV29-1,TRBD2,TGCAGCGTTGAAGATTGGGCTAGCGGGCTATACAATGAGCAGTTCTTC,CSVEDWASGLYNEQFF
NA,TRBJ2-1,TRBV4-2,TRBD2,TGTGCCAGCAGCCAAGACTCTAGCGGGTCCTACAATGAGCAGTTCTTC,CASSQDSSGSYNEQFF
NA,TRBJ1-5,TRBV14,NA,TGTGCCAGTCCCGAAGAGAGCAATCAGCCCCAGCATTTT,CASPEESNQPQHF
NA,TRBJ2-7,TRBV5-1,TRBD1,TGCGCCAGCAGCTTGGGGACAGGGCCGAGCTCCTACGAGCAGTACTTC,CASSLGTGPSSYEQYF
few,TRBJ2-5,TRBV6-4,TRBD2,TGTGCCAGCAGTGACTCAACGGGAGGCCCGGAGACCCAGTACTTC,CASSDSTGGPETQYF
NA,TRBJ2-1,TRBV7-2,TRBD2,TGTGCCAGCAGCAACCTAGCGGGAGGGTACAATGAGCAGTTCTTC,CASSNLAGGYNEQFF
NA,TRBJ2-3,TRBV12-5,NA,TGTGCTAGTGATTCGACTAGCACAGATACGCAGTATTTT,CASDSTSTDTQYF
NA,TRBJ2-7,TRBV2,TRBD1,TGTGCCAGCAGCCCGGGACAGCCCGACTCCTACGAGCAGTACTTC,CASSPGQPDSYEQYF
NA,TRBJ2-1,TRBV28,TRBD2,TGTGCCAGCAGTTCTCCGGGACAGATAGCGGGAGGGGAAGATGAGCAGTTCTTC,CASSSPGQIAGGEDEQFF
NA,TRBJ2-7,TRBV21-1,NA,TGTGCCAGCAGCCAAAAAGGGATCCTAGCGAGGATTTCCTACGAGCAGTACTTC,CASSQKGILARISYEQYF
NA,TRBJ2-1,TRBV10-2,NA,TGCGCCAGCAGTGCGGGGGGCAAGGGCAATGAGCAGTTCTTC,CASSAGGKGNEQFF
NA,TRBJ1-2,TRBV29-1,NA,TGCAGCGTCCTCGGAGGGGACGAGAACTCAGGCTACACCTTC,CSVLGGDENSGYTF
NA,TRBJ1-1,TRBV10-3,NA,TGTGCCATCAGTGAGTCGACGGGGGGCTCTGAAGCTTTCTTT,CAISESTGGSEAFF
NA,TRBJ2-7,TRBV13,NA,TGTGCCAGCAGCTTGAAGCAAGTCTCCTACGAGCAGTACTTC,CASSLKQVSYEQYF
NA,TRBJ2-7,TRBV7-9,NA,TGTGCCAGCAGCTTAGATACCTACGAGCAGTACTTC,CASSLDTYEQYF
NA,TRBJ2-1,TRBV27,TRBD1,TGTGCCAGCAGTTTTACCCTTGGGACAGGGGTTATTGATGAGCAGTTCTTC,CASSFTLGTGVIDEQFF
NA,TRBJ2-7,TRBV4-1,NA,TGCGCCAGCGGGCCCGGACTGGGTGGCGAGCAGTACTTC,CASGPGLGGEQYF
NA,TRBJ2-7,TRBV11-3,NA,TGTGCCAGCAGCTTAGCCGCTATCTCCTACGAGCAGTACTTC,CASSLAAISYEQYF
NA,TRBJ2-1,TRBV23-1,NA,TGCGCCGGAAAATTTAGCGGGACAGGGAGATGGTGCAATGAGCAGTTCTTC,CAGKFSGTGRWCNEQFF
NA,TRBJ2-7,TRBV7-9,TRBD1,TGTGCCAGCAGCGAGAACCCGGGACAGGGGTCCGACGAGCAGTACTTC,CASSENPGQGSDEQYF
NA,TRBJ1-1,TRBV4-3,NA,TGCGCCAGCAGCCAAGTTAAGAACACTGAAGCTTTCTTT,CASSQVKNTEAFF
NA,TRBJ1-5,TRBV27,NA,TGTGCCAGCAGTTTATGGGGCCTCTCAAATCAGCCCCAGCATTTT,CASSLWGLSNQPQHF
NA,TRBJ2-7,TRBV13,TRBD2,TGTGCCAGCAGCTTAGGCGGACTAGCGGGAGTCGAGCAGTACTTC,CASSLGGLAGVEQYF
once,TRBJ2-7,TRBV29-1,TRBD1,TGCAGCGTTGAGGACAGGTCGTCCTACGAGCAGTACTTC,CSVEDRSSYEQYF
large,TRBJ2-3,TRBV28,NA,TGTGCCAGCAGTTTGGAGTATATAGGATCCCCAGGCACAGATACGCAGTATTTT,CASSLEYIGSPGTDTQYF
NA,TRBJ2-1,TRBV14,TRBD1,TGTGCCAGCAGCCTCGGGACAGGGAAGGTCTTC,CASSLGTGKVF
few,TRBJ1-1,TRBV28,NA,TGTGCCAGCAGTTTTTCCAGGGTGAACACTGAAGCTTTCTTT,CASSFSRVNTEAFF
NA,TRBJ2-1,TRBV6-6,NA,TGTGCCAGCGGCCGGGACTTAGACAATGAGCAGTTCTTC,CASGRDLDNEQFF
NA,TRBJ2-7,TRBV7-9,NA,TGTGCCAGCAGCTTAACAGGCGAGCAGTACTTC,CASSLTGEQYF
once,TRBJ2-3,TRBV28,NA,TGTGCCAGCAGTCCATTAGCGAATACGCAGTATTTT,CASSPLANTQYF
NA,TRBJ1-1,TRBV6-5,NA,TGTGCCAGCAGTTACGGAGGCGTTGACACTGAAGCTTTCTTT,CASSYGGVDTEAFF
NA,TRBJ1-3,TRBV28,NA,TGTGCCAGCAGTTTAGAGTATCTCCCTGGAAACACCATATATTTT,CASSLEYLPGNTIYF
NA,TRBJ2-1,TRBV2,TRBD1,TGTGCCAGTAAACCGGGACAGGGGTGGAATGAGCAGTTCTTC,CASKPGQGWNEQFF
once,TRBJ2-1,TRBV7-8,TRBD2,TGTGCCAGCAGCTTAGGTAGCGGGAGCTCCTACAATGAGCAGTTCTTC,CASSLGSGSSYNEQFF
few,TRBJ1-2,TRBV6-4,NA,TGTGCCAGCAGTGACACCCCACAGGCCCTGGATGGCTACACCTTC,CASSDTPQALDGYTF
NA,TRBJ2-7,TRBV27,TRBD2,TGTGCCAGCAGTTTATCGGCTGGGGGCGCGAGCGGGAGTTACGAGCAGTACTTC,CASSLSAGGASGSYEQYF
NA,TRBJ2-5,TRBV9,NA,TGTGCCAGCAGCGTATCGGGGAACCAAGAGACCCAGTACTTC,CASSVSGNQETQYF
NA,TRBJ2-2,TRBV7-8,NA,TGTGCCAGCAGCTTGGGAGAAGCGTCCGGGGAGCTGTTTTTT,CASSLGEASGELFF
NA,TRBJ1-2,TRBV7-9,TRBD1,TGTGCCAGCAGCCGATCAGGACAGGGCGCAATTTATGGCTACACCTTC,CASSRSGQGAIYGYTF
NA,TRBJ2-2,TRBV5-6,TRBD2,TGTGCCAGCAGCTTGCTTCCTAGCGGGAGCGCGTCCGGGGAGCTGTTTTTT,CASSLLPSGSASGELFF
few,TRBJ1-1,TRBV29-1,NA,TGCAGCGTTGAGGTAAACAGGCAAGCTTTCTTT,CSVEVNRQAFF
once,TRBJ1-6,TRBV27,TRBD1,TGTGCCAGCAGAGACAGGGTTCGCAATTCACCCCTCCACTTT,CASRDRVRNSPLHF
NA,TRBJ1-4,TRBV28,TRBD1,TGTGCCAGTCACAAGGGGGGACCGGGTTCGGACAGGAATGAAAAACTGTTTTTT,CASHKGGPGSDRNEKLFF
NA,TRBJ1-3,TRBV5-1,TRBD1,TGCGCCAGCAGCTCCACCGTTGGACAGGGGGACACCATATATTTT,CASSSTVGQGDTIYF
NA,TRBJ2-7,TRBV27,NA,TGTGCCAGGAGAAAACGGGAAAGCGAGCAGTACTTC,CARRKRESEQYF